This T cell receptor (beta chain) was documented in a study of cytomegalovirus exposure and HLA in healthy donors. The V gene's germline CDR1 is SEHNR and CDR2 FQNEAQ (reference sequence). The CDR3 spans 17 residues. Trimming took 2 bases from V and 4 from J; bases not matched to a gene: 10. Vbeta (60) and Jbeta (13) primers were used in the PCR. Using immunoSEQ multiplex PCR, the repertoire was profiled, and TCRdb retains in-frame clones only, with some absent. There are fewer than 200,000 clones in the sample, with 1% to 1.5% held by the top ten. The rearrangement uses TRBV7-9 and TRBJ1-3, with 8 positions matching TRBD1. The source material was PBMCs. The sequence derives from a woman aged 60-75 years in good health and CMV-seronegative. The chain's CDR3 is CASSLLGQAAPGNTIYF. The DNA of the CDR3 is TGTGCCAGCAGCTTATTGGGACAGGCGGCTCCCGGAAACACCATATATTTT. The entire variable domain, with the rest obtained from reference TRBV7-9 and TRBJ1-3, is as follows: DTGVSQNPRHKITKRGQNVTFRCDPISEHNRLYWYRQTLGQGPEFLTYFQNEAQLEKSRLLSDRFSAERPKGSFSTLEIQRTEQGDSAMYLCASSLLGQAAPGNTIYFGEGSWLTVV.